The TCR beta chain under discussion was sequenced for a study of control samples from healthy donors and cancer patients. Clones were sequenced by immunoSEQ multiplex PCR, and TCRdb holds only the in-frame ones, with some missing. The sample holds 150,000 to 200,000 clones, 80% to 90% seen once. This clone was seen only a few times. This clonotype was sampled from a man between 25 and 39 years old in good health. The sequencing sample was made of blood.

CDR3 sequence: CASSQWGTSGAGRETQYF. CDR3 coding DNA: TGTGCCAGCAGCCAGTGGGGGACTAGCGGGGCTGGGCGAGAGACCCAGTACTTC. V gene TRBV3-1 (or the pseudogene TRBV3-2) combines with J gene TRBJ2-5; 13 nucleotides match TRBD2. The ends lost 3 bases at V and 4 bases at J; junction bases unmatched: 11. The CDR3 extends over 18 amino acids. Germline assignment: CDR1 LGHDT and CDR2 YNNKEL (reference sequence).